The TCR beta chain described here comes from a study of cytomegalovirus exposure and HLA in healthy donors. As for the study in general: Prior work identified around 120 million unique TCR beta sequences in some 200 million T cells. Study results and limitations: Investigators reported 164 TCR beta chains as tied to cytomegalovirus. TCR beta V segments were, for the most part, productive about 87% or about 30% of the time in an earlier analysis.

This clone was picked up one time. Its specificity is not known. The PCR was carried out with 60 Vbeta primers and 13 Jbeta primers. Sequencing used immunoSEQ multiplex PCR; TCRdb keeps in-frame clones, though not all of them. The data contain roughly 120,000 clones, over 60% of them seen just once; the ten biggest clones take up 8.2%. Trimming cost V 3 bases and J 5 bases, with 10 bases left between them. The CDR3 is 13 residues long. CDR1 is SGHTA, CDR2 FQGNSA, per germline. The chain recombines TRBV7-2 with TRBJ2-5; D remains unclear. The clonotype originates from a woman between 40 and 50 years old in good health and CMV-seropositive. The sample comprised PBMCs. This CDR3 is CASSFLPGETQYF. The CDR3 DNA reads TGTGCCAGCAGCTTTCTTCCCGGGGAGACCCAGTACTTC.